The 15 T cell receptor beta chains in this list originate from one sample, sequenced in a study of control samples from healthy donors and cancer patients. Measured with immunoSEQ multiplex PCR; TCRdb has only the in-frame clones, and not every one. The table records about 160,000 clones, around 90% of them present only once. Specimen: blood. The receptors here all came from a man aged 30-40 years in good health.

The V and J genes are TRBV15 and TRBJ2-3; tentative D call: TRBD2 (6 bases). Germline values: CDR1 LNHNV, CDR2 YYDKDF (reference sequence). This CDR3 is built from 15 residues. Between the trimmed V and J ends, which lost 0 bases and 4 bases, there was a span of 11 bases. The chain's CDR3 is CATSRDLGGPDTQYF. In nucleotides, the CDR3 is TGTGCCACCAGCAGAGATCTTGGAGGGCCAGATACGCAGTATTTT.

The chain uses TRBV24-1 and TRBJ2-1; maybe TRBD2 (5 bases). This CDR3 spans 17 amino acids. Trimming stripped 3 bases from V and 2 bases from J, with 16 bases between. Germline assignment: CDR1 KGHDR and CDR2 SFDVKD. CDR3 protein: CATSDGAAIGTYNEQFF. CDR3 sequence (DNA): TGTGCCACCAGTGATGGAGCGGCGATTGGAACCTACAATGAGCAGTTCTTC.

This clone was observed a handful of times. The chain links TRBV14 to TRBJ2-7; D is perhaps TRBD2 (6 bases). The CDR3 has 15 residues. V gave up 3 bases and J gave up 6 bases, with 18 bases separating them. Germline loops: CDR1 SGHDN, CDR2 FVKESK. CDR3 coding DNA: TGTGCCAGCAGCCATGGAGGGGCAGGTCGAGGCGAGCAGTACTTC. Translating gives CASSHGGAGRGEQYF.

This clone was detected only once. The V gene is TRBV24-1, the J gene TRBJ1-4; 7 bases agree with TRBD1. Germline loops: CDR1 KGHDR, CDR2 SFDVKD. This CDR3 comprises 15 residues. V trimming: 4 bases; J trimming: 6 bases; junction bases outside the gene matches: 7. CDR3 nucleotides: TGTGCCACCAGTGACTCGACAGGGTCTCATGAAAAACTGTTTTTT. Residues: CATSDSTGSHEKLFF.

The chain uses TRBV19 and TRBJ2-5, with TRBD2 matching 10 bases. Germline trimming cut 4 bases from V and 6 bases from J; bases unmatched to any gene: 2. CDR3 size: 13 residues. Germline CDR1 reads LNHDA; CDR2 reads SQIVND (reference sequence). CDR3 coding DNA: TGTGCCAGTAGTACTAGCGGGAGAAAGACCCAGTACTTC. Translating it yields CASSTSGRKTQYF.

The chain uses TRBV29-1 and TRBJ2-1; either TRBD1 or TRBD2 may supply D (7 bases each). The CDR3 spans 14 residues. V was cut by 8 bases and J by 6 bases, with 20 bases left in between. CDR1 is SQVTM, CDR2 ANQGSEA, per germline. CDR3 bases: TGCAGCCTCGTCAGGGGGGGCTTAGTCAATGAGCAGTTCTTC. Encoded protein: CSLVRGGLVNEQFF.

The CDR3 bases are TGTGCCAGCAGCTTGGGAGATGACAGGGAAGACTATGGCTACACCTTC. Its translation is CASSLGDDREDYGYTF. The V call is TRBV5-6, the J call TRBJ1-2; 7 bases are shared with TRBD1. CDR1 is SGHDT and CDR2 is YYEEEE in the germline V gene. J gave up 3 bases and V 0 bases, and 8 bases lay outside the gene matches. The CDR3 runs 16 residues.

The chain employs TRBV3-1 (or the pseudogene TRBV3-2) and TRBJ2-5; 9 bases align to TRBD2. Germline V gene sequence: CDR1 LGHDT, CDR2 YNNKEL (reference sequence). This CDR3 region has 15 residues. V was clipped by 3 bases and J by 5 bases; unmatched bases: 7. The DNA for the CDR3 is TGTGCCAGCAGCCAGATAGCGGGGGCCGGGGAGACCCAGTACTTC. It translates to CASSQIAGAGETQYF.

This rearrangement joins TRBV7-8 to TRBJ1-2; TRBD1 aligns across 10 bases. Germline V CDR1 and CDR2: SGHVS, FQNEAQ. Trimming removed 5 bases from V and 3 bases from J; junction bases left unmatched: 6. This CDR3 is 15 amino acids long. Here the CDR3 DNA reads TGTGCCAGCAGCGCGGCCGGGACAGGGGACTATGGCTACACCTTC. It is translated as CASSAAGTGDYGYTF.

The genes are TRBV7-9 and TRBJ2-1; TRBD1 matches at 9 bases. This CDR3 has 14 amino acids. J lost 7 bases, V lost 7 bases, and 8 bases had no gene match. Germline lookup yields CDR1 SEHNR and CDR2 FQNEAQ (reference sequence). The CDR3 reads CASTRTGGFNEQFF. CDR3 nucleotide sequence: TGTGCCAGCACCAGAACAGGGGGCTTTAATGAGCAGTTCTTC.

This chain joins TRBV24-1 and TRBJ2-1, with a tentative D call TRBD1 (6 bases). CDR3 length: 12 residues. Germline-derived CDR1 and CDR2 are KGHDR and SFDVKD. Trimming removed 7 bases at V and 11 bases at J, with 14 bases between. This chain's CDR3 is CATSDGTRKQFF. The CDR3 bases are TGTGCCACCAGCGACGGGACAAGGAAGCAGTTCTTC.

This chain connects TRBV27 to TRBJ2-1, with 7 nucleotides matching TRBD2. The CDR3 sequence is 15 residues long. CDR1 is MNHEY and CDR2 is SMNVEV in the germline V gene (reference sequence). Trimming removed 3 bases from V and 0 bases from J; junction bases left unmatched: 2. The CDR3 bases are TGTGCCAGCAGTTTCGGCGGGGGCTCCTACAATGAGCAGTTCTTC. Its protein is CASSFGGGSYNEQFF.

This rearrangement joins TRBV29-1 to TRBJ1-1; D perhaps matches TRBD1 (5 bases). This CDR3 region has 13 residues. Trimming left V 1 base short and J 5 bases short, with 11 bases between. Germline CDR1 reads SQVTM; CDR2 reads ANQGSEA. The DNA for the CDR3 is TGCAGCGTTGAAGGGAGAGGGGAAACTGAAGCTTTCTTT. Translation: CSVEGRGETEAFF. Based on the CDR3 plus reference TRBV29-1 and TRBJ1-1, the full variable domain is SAVISQKPSRDICQRGTSLTIQCQVDSQVTMMFWYRQQPGQSLTLIATANQGSEATYESGFVIDKFPISRPNLTFSTLTVSNMSPEDSSIYLCSVEGRGETEAFFGQGTRLTVV.

The chain carries TRBV19 and TRBJ2-5; D is undetermined. The germline CDR1 and CDR2 sequences are LNHDA and SQIVND (reference sequence). The CDR3 spans 15 residues. V was clipped by 6 bases and J by 1 base, with 15 bases between them. CDR3 in DNA: TGTGCCAGTAGGCAAGACACCTATCTCCAAGAGACCCAGTACTTC. Translating gives CASRQDTYLQETQYF. The variable domain in full, with the rest retrieved from reference TRBV19 and TRBJ2-5, is DGGITQSPKYLFRKEGQNVTLSCEQNLNHDAMYWYRQDPGQGLRLIYYSQIVNDFQKGDIAEGYSVSREKKESFPLTVTSAQKNPTAFYLCASRQDTYLQETQYFGPGTRLLVL.

This clone was recorded a few times. The rearrangement uses TRBV3-1 (or the pseudogene TRBV3-2) and TRBJ1-5, with a weak D call TRBD1 (5 bases). CDR3 length: 17 amino acids. Germline V gives CDR1 LGHDT, CDR2 YNNKEL (reference sequence). The germline V and J ends were trimmed by 0 bases and 2 bases, with 14 bases remaining between them. As DNA, the CDR3 is TGTGCCAGCAGCCAAGAAGGGTTGGGCAGGGGCAATCAGCCCCAGCATTTT. Residues: CASSQEGLGRGNQPQHF.